The table lists the clone carrying this T cell receptor beta chain with a count of one. This specimen belongs to a study of OX40 agonist ivuxolimab in advanced cancers. Germline CDR1 MNHNS, CDR2 SASEGT. J was trimmed by 8 bases and V by 2 bases; bases with no gene match: 15. This CDR3 has 17 amino acids. The table came from immunoSEQ multiplex PCR; TCRdb's copy has only in-frame clones and leaves some out. The repertoire holds more than 55,000 clones, with about 89% as singletons. The TCR was taken from an adult with an advanced solid tumor such as melanoma, head and neck, liver or kidney cancer. The material sequenced was CD4+ or CD8+ T cells sorted from blood, taken in a trial of the OX40 agonist ivuxolimab. This chain joins TRBV6-1 and TRBJ2-3, with 8 bases matching TRBD2. CDR3 nucleotide sequence: TGTGCCAGCAGTGAAATTCCGGGGGGGCCGGTTGCTCGTACGCAGTATTTT. Protein: CASSEIPGGPVARTQYF.